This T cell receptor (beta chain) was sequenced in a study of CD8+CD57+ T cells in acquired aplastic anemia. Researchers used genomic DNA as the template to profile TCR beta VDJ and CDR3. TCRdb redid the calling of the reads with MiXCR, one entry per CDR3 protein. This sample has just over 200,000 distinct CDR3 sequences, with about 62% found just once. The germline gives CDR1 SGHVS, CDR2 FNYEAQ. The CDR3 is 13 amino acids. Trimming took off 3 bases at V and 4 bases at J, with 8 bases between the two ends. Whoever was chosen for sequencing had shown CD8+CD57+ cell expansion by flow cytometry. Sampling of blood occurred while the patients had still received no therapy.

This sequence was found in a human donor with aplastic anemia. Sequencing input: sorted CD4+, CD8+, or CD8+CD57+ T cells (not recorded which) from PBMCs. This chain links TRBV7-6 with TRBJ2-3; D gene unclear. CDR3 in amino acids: CASSFGSADTQYF. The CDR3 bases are TGTGCCAGCAGCTTCGGTAGTGCAGATACGCAGTATTTT.